Presented here are 11 T cell receptor beta chains from one specimen sequenced in a study of blood T cell repertoires in COVID-19. Sequencing used immunoSEQ multiplex PCR; TCRdb keeps in-frame clones, though not all of them. The data show some 190,000 clones, roughly 84% seen once. Sequenced: peripheral blood. These receptors all come from a woman at least 80 years old with acute or convalescent COVID-19.

The V call is TRBV2, the J call TRBJ2-3, with TRBD2 identical over 9 bases. This CDR3 region has 15 residues. The germline V gene encodes CDR1 SNHLY and CDR2 FYNNEI. V trimming: 8 bases; J trimming: 4 bases; junction bases outside the gene matches: 10. In DNA, the CDR3 is TGTGCCAGCGCCCGCTGGCGGGGGGGGGCAGATACGCAGTATTTT. Translation: CASARWRGGADTQYF.

The rearrangement joins TRBV11-3 to TRBJ1-1, with D hard to call. The V gene's germline CDR1 is SGHNT and CDR2 YENEEA. V dropped 5 bases and J dropped 5 bases, with 18 bases sitting between them. CDR3 size: 15 residues. CDR3 region: CASSRRNAPSTEAFF. The CDR3 bases are TGTGCCAGCAGCCGGCGGAATGCCCCTTCGACTGAAGCTTTCTTT.

V gene TRBV7-2 combines with J gene TRBJ2-7; a possible D gene is TRBD1 (5 bases). This CDR3 comprises 16 residues. Trimming pared 1 base from V and 2 bases from J, leaving 15 bases between. The germline gives CDR1 SGHTA, CDR2 FQGNSA. CDR3 bases: TGTGCCAGCAGCTTAGGGGGCGCCTTCTCACCCTACGAGCAGTACTTC. The encoded protein is CASSLGGAFSPYEQYF.

CDR3: CASSLRGVLADTQYF. The CDR3 bases are TGTGCCAGCTCACTCAGGGGGGTTCTGGCAGATACGCAGTATTTT. This chain uses TRBV18 with TRBJ2-3, with D tentatively TRBD1 (7 bases). Trimming stripped 4 bases from V and 4 bases from J, with 15 bases between. The CDR3 runs 15 residues. Germline V gene lookup returns CDR1 KGHSH and CDR2 LQKENI.

The chain combines TRBV5-4 with TRBJ2-5, with 8 bases matching TRBD2. Germline trimming cut 0 bases from V and 1 base from J; bases unmatched to any gene: 2. Germline CDR1 and CDR2: SGHNT and YYREEE (reference sequence). The CDR3 is 15 residues long. The CDR3 DNA reads as TGTGCCAGCAGCTTGGCCGGGGGGGGCCAAGAGACCCAGTACTTC. Translating it yields CASSLAGGGQETQYF.

This chain joins TRBV6-5 and TRBJ2-2; TRBD1 might be the D (5 bases). V lost 4 bases to trimming and J lost 0 bases, with 9 bases between them. CDR3 length: 15 amino acids. The germline gives CDR1 MNHEY, CDR2 SVGAGI. The CDR3 DNA reads as TGTGCCAGCAGTTGGGGCAGTCCGAACACCGGGGAGCTGTTTTTT. This gives the protein CASSWGSPNTGELFF.

In its sample, this clone was seen a few times. The V call is TRBV30, the J call TRBJ1-6; tentative D call: TRBD1 (5 bases). V lost 2 bases to trimming and J lost 17 bases, with 16 bases between them. This CDR3 spans 12 amino acids. Germline V lookup: CDR1 GTSNPN, CDR2 SVGIG (reference sequence). CDR3 in DNA: TGTGCCTGGAGTCTGGGGCCGCCGTTCATCCACTTT. Translation: CAWSLGPPFIHF.

V usage is TRBV5-1 and J usage is TRBJ1-3; 7 nucleotides align to TRBD1. The V segment lost 4 bases and the J segment 1 base; nucleotides outside the gene matches: 8. Germline values: CDR1 SGHRS, CDR2 YFSETQ. The CDR3 extends over 16 amino acids. For the CDR3, the DNA is TGCGCCAGCAGCCGTCCGACAGGGCCGTCTGGAAACACCATATATTTT. This gives the protein CASSRPTGPSGNTIYF. The complete variable domain, with remaining parts taken from reference TRBV5-1 and TRBJ1-3, reads KAGVTQTPRYLIKTRGQQVTLSCSPISGHRSVSWYQQTPGQGLQFLFEYFSETQRNKGNFPGRFSGRQFSNSRSEMNVSTLELGDSALYLCASSRPTGPSGNTIYFGEGSWLTVV.

The chain is built from TRBV6-5 and TRBJ1-2, with TRBD1 matching over 8 bases. The germline gives CDR1 MNHEY, CDR2 SVGAGI. The J segment lost 3 bases and the V segment lost 6 bases, leaving 3 bases of the junction unmatched. The CDR3 totals 13 residues. The CDR3 region has the DNA TGTGCCAGCAGGAGGACAGGGTACTATGGCTACACCTTC. Protein sequence: CASRRTGYYGYTF.

V is TRBV5-1 and J is TRBJ2-1; TRBD2 might be the D (6 bases). Trimming removed 1 base from V and 7 bases from J, with 12 bases in between. The CDR3 is 14 amino acids. CDR1 and CDR2 from the germline V gene are SGHRS and YFSETQ. The CDR3 loop reads CASSLRRAGNEQFF. The CDR3 nucleotides are TGCGCCAGCAGCTTGAGGAGGGCCGGGAATGAGCAGTTCTTC.

This clone was seen only once. The chain couples TRBV18 to TRBJ1-2; 9 bases fit TRBD1. Germline trimming cut 2 bases from V and 8 bases from J; bases unmatched to any gene: 6. From germline, CDR1 is KGHSH and CDR2 LQKENI. This CDR3 spans 14 amino acids. The CDR3 is CASSPEGQGLGYTF. In nucleotides, the CDR3 is TGTGCCAGCTCACCAGAGGGACAGGGATTAGGCTACACCTTC.